The 17 T cell receptor beta chains listed next were all sequenced from one sample in a study of blood T cells in healthy people across ages. Primers used in a second PCR of roughly 6 to 12 cycles were a sample-barcoded 5' primer and a J-beta primer mix. From the 5' RACE reads, TCRdb called clonotypes with MiXCR, one entry per CDR3 protein. The sample records fewer than 1,200,000 distinct CDR3 sequences, approximately 25% being singletons. These data were also reused for a study on T cells of mothers and their children.

The sequenced sample was blood. The receptors were sampled from a girl aged 2 to 9 in good health.

This chain uses TRBV20-1 with TRBJ1-5; D is ambiguous. CDR1 is DFQATT and CDR2 is SNEGSKA in the germline V gene (reference sequence). The CDR3 loop spans 16 amino acids. V was cut by 0 bases and J by 0 bases, with 12 bases left in between. CDR3 region: CSARESVEYSNQPQHF. CDR3 DNA: TGCAGTGCTAGAGAATCCGTTGAGTATAGCAATCAGCCCCAGCATTTT.

The chain uses TRBV9 and TRBJ1-4, with 8 bases fitting TRBD1. Germline trimming cut 3 bases from V and 6 bases from J; bases unmatched to any gene: 7. The germline gives CDR1 SGDLS, CDR2 YYNGEE. The length of the CDR3 is 15 residues. The CDR3 sequence: CASSETGTGDEKLFF. Here the CDR3 DNA reads TGTGCCAGCAGCGAAACCGGGACAGGAGATGAAAAACTGTTTTTT. Together with reference TRBV9 and TRBJ1-4, the CDR3 gives the full variable domain: DSGVTQTPKHLITATGQRVTLRCSPRSGDLSVYWYQQSLDQGLQFLIQYYNGEERAKGNILERFSAQQFPDLHSELNLSSLELGDSALYFCASSETGTGDEKLFFGSGTQLSVL.

This chain connects TRBV6-2 or TRBV6-3 to TRBJ2-6; D remains unclear. Trimming cost V 0 bases and J 0 bases, with 15 bases left between them. The CDR3 has 19 amino acids. In germline, CDR1 is MNHEY, CDR2 SVGEGT. CDR3 amino acids: CASSYSMVSDHSGANVLTF. The DNA for the CDR3 is TGTGCCAGCAGTTACTCGATGGTATCTGATCACTCTGGGGCCAACGTCCTGACTTTC.

This clonotype was recorded a few times. The gene calls are TRBV21-1 and TRBJ2-7; the D segment call TRBD2 is taken from the table without a DNA check. TRBV21-1 is annotated as a pseudogene. CDR3 length: 20 amino acids. The CDR3 spells CASSTSGSRRWIAGGYEQYF. In DNA, the CDR3 is TGTGCCAGCAGCACCAGTGGTAGTAGGAGATGGATAGCGGGAGGCTACGAGCAGTACTTC.

There are a few counts of this clonotype. The CDR3 DNA follows: TGTGCCAGCAGCTTCGACGCCGCCTACAATGAGCAGTTCTTC. This translates into CASSFDAAYNEQFF. The chain uses TRBV5-5 and TRBJ2-1, with D unresolved. Trimming removed 2 bases at V and 2 bases at J, with 8 bases between. The CDR3 is 14 amino acids. Germline CDR1 is SGHKS and CDR2 is YYEKEE (reference sequence). Together with reference TRBV5-5 and TRBJ2-1, the CDR3 gives the full variable domain: DAGVTQSPTHLIKTRGQQVTLRCSPISGHKSVSWYQQVLGQGPQFIFQYYEKEERGRGNFPDRFSARQFPNYSSELNVNALLLGDSALYLCASSFDAAYNEQFFGPGTRLTVL.

This clonotype was seen more than once but under ten times. The chain has TRBV6-5 and TRBJ2-2, with D maybe TRBD1 (5 bases). The germline V and J ends were trimmed by 10 bases and 8 bases, with 14 bases remaining between them. The CDR3 totals 12 residues. Germline assignment: CDR1 MNHEY and CDR2 SVGAGI. The DNA for the CDR3 is TGTGCCACCCTCAGGGTGGAAGGGGAGCTGTTTTTT. Translating it yields CATLRVEGELFF.

As to this clonotype: Its ends do not fully match the called genes, so a read error is possible. The CDR3 coding sequence is TGTGCCATCAGCCCTAGCTCTGGGGCCAACGTCCCGACTTTC. This encodes CAISPSSGANVPTF. This chain links TRBV10-3 with TRBJ2-6; D tentatively fits TRBD1 or TRBD2 (5 bases each). Germline V lookup: CDR1 ENHRY, CDR2 SYGVKD. The CDR3 spans 14 residues.

This CDR3 is CASSLAPDYVRRSTF. CDR3 DNA: TGTGCCAGCAGCTTGGCCCCAGATTACGTCCGGCGGAGCACCTTC. The chain couples TRBV5-4 to TRBJ1-2; D call uncertain. CDR3 size: 15 residues. CDR1 and CDR2 from the germline V gene are SGHNT and YYREEE (reference sequence). V gave up 0 bases and J gave up 13 bases, with 22 bases separating them.

This clonotype occurred once. This chain joins TRBV20-1 and TRBJ1-2, with D perhaps TRBD1 (5 bases). Trimming removed 2 bases at V and 3 bases at J, with 10 bases between. The CDR3 sequence is 13 residues long. From germline, CDR1 is DFQATT and CDR2 SNEGSKA (reference sequence). CDR3 region: CSARMGGYYGYTF. The DNA for the CDR3 is TGCAGTGCTAGAATGGGGGGGTACTATGGCTACACCTTC.

This clonotype was recorded a few times. The chain joins TRBV27 to TRBJ2-1; possible D gene TRBD2, 6 bases. The CDR3 extends over 15 amino acids. CDR1 is MNHEY, CDR2 SMNVEV, per germline (reference sequence). Trimming shortened V by 2 bases and J by 0 bases, and 8 bases separated the two germline ends. The CDR3 is CASSLGTYSYNEQFF. Written as DNA, the CDR3 is TGTGCCAGCAGTTTAGGGACTTACTCCTACAATGAGCAGTTCTTC.

This clonotype was picked up many times. This sequence joins TRBV9 and TRBJ2-5; 12 nucleotides agree with TRBD1. The ends lost 2 bases at V and 5 bases at J; junction bases unmatched: 4. CDR1 and CDR2 (germline): SGDLS, YYNGEE. The CDR3 extends over 15 amino acids. The CDR3 sequence: CASSVGTGGWETQYF. DNA for the CDR3: TGTGCCAGCAGCGTGGGGACAGGGGGCTGGGAGACCCAGTACTTC.

The CDR3: CASSSSISTNEKLFF. As DNA, the CDR3 is TGTGCCAGCAGCTCGTCCATCTCAACTAATGAAAAACTGTTTTTT. The chain carries TRBV7-2 and TRBJ1-4, with unresolved D. Germline V gives CDR1 SGHTA, CDR2 FQGNSA. This CDR3 region has 15 residues. Trimming pared 4 bases from V and 0 bases from J, leaving 9 bases between.

The table lists this clonotype with a few counts. The V call is TRBV6-2 or TRBV6-3, the J call TRBJ2-1; no reliable D call. Germline V gene sequence: CDR1 MNHEY, CDR2 SVGEGT. V lost 6 bases and J lost 3, with 6 bases in between. The CDR3 runs 12 residues. CDR3 sequence: CASRNLYNEQFF. The CDR3 bases are TGTGCCAGCAGGAACCTCTACAATGAGCAGTTCTTC.

This clonotype was counted a few times. This sequence joins TRBV5-1 and TRBJ2-5; TRBD2 agrees at 9 bases. The tail of the sequence fits TRBJ2-1 better, so the J call may be wrong. The germline CDR1 and CDR2 sequences are SGHRS and YFSETQ. The CDR3 sequence is 15 residues long. As DNA, the CDR3 is TGCGCCAGCAGCCCGCCCGGGACTAGCTTGCTTGAGCAGTTCTTC. As protein: CASSPPGTSLLEQFF.

The J gene is TRBJ2-1, the V gene TRBV20-1; D is undetermined. V lost 6 bases and J 0 bases, leaving 12 bases between the germline ends. The CDR3 sequence is 14 residues long. The germline CDR1 and CDR2 sequences are DFQATT and SNEGSKA (reference sequence). The CDR3 loop reads CSARHSSSYNEQFF. The CDR3 DNA sequence: TGCAGTGCAAGACACTCCAGCTCCTACAATGAGCAGTTCTTC.

This clonotype showed up just a few times. The genes are TRBV7-2 and TRBJ2-5; no firm D call. The CDR3 totals 15 residues. Trimming stripped 0 bases from V and 2 bases from J, with 10 bases between. Germline CDR1 reads SGHTA; CDR2 reads FQGNSA. DNA for the CDR3: TGTGCCAGCAGCTTAGCGATTAAGGGACAAGAGACCCAGTACTTC. Translated: CASSLAIKGQETQYF.

This clonotype was seen more than once but under ten times. This chain joins TRBV3-1 and TRBJ2-1, with D possibly matching TRBD2 (5 bases). CDR1 is LGHDT and CDR2 is YNNKEL in the germline V gene (reference sequence). V lost 2 bases and J 8 bases, leaving 7 bases between the germline ends. This CDR3 region has 12 residues. The CDR3 DNA reads TGTGCCAGCAGCCAATCTAGCCATGAGCAGTTCTTC. Amino acid sequence: CASSQSSHEQFF.